The 10 T cell receptor beta chains listed next were all sequenced from one sample in a study of long-term antiretroviral therapy in people with HIV. Version v3.0 of the immunoSEQ assay was performed at survey level. Measured with immunoSEQ multiplex PCR; TCRdb has only the in-frame clones, and not every one. The sample contains 25,000 to 30,000 clones, 86% of which appear only once. Sequenced here: unsorted PBMCs, sampled more than 2.6 years after starting antiretroviral therapy. These receptors were collected from a man in his forties with HIV.

The chain employs TRBV5-4 and TRBJ1-1, with 9 bases identical to TRBD1. J was trimmed by 3 bases and V by 4 bases; bases with no gene match: 10. The CDR3 has 16 amino acids. Looked up from germline, CDR1 is SGHNT and CDR2 is YYREEE (reference sequence). The CDR3 sequence is CASSPGTGREDTEAFF. The CDR3 DNA sequence: TGTGCCAGCAGCCCCGGGACAGGGAGAGAGGACACTGAAGCTTTCTTT.

The chain carries TRBV7-9 and TRBJ2-3; tentative D call: TRBD2 (6 bases). V lost 1 base, J lost 2 bases, and 10 bases lay in between. Per germline, CDR1 SEHNR and CDR2 FQNEAQ (reference sequence). This CDR3 is 15 amino acids long. The CDR3 here is CASSLVSGVTDTQYF. The CDR3 DNA sequence: TGTGCCAGCAGCTTAGTTTCGGGAGTCACAGATACGCAGTATTTT.

This clone appeared once. The chain is built from TRBV19 and TRBJ1-5; 7 bases align to TRBD1. The CDR3 runs to 17 residues. Losses at the gene ends were 3 bases for V and 5 bases for J; bases not matched to a gene: 13. The germline V gene encodes CDR1 LNHDA and CDR2 SQIVND (reference sequence). The CDR3: CASSMDYRQQGYQPQHF. The DNA for the CDR3 is TGTGCCAGTAGTATGGATTACAGGCAACAGGGGTATCAGCCCCAGCATTTT. The variable domain in full, completed from reference TRBV19 and TRBJ1-5, reads DGGITQSPKYLFRKEGQNVTLSCEQNLNHDAMYWYRQDPGQGLRLIYYSQIVNDFQKGDIAEGYSVSREKKESFPLTVTSAQKNPTAFYLCASSMDYRQQGYQPQHFGDGTRLSIL.

This clone has only one observation. This rearrangement joins TRBV4-1 to TRBJ2-1, with 7 positions matching TRBD2. Germline loops: CDR1 MGHRA, CDR2 YSYEKL. The junction had 7 bases not matched to a gene; V was cut back by 4 bases and J by 4 bases. The CDR3 sequence is 15 residues long. CDR3 protein: CASSPLGGGYNEQFF. DNA for the CDR3: TGCGCCAGCAGCCCCCTGGGGGGGGGATACAATGAGCAGTTCTTC.

The CDR3 protein is CASSSLGGGNIYTDTQYF. DNA for the CDR3: TGTGCCAGCAGTTCGCTAGGCGGGGGTAATATTTACACAGATACGCAGTATTTT. The V and J genes are TRBV27 and TRBJ2-3; 7 nucleotides agree with TRBD2. The V gene's germline CDR1 is MNHEY and CDR2 SMNVEV (reference sequence). The trim removed 4 bases at V and 2 bases at J, leaving 15 bases unmatched. The CDR3 spans 18 residues.

The chain has TRBV19 and TRBJ2-7, with a tentative D call TRBD2 (5 bases). Trimming shortened V by 3 bases and J by 5 bases, and 17 bases separated the two germline ends. In germline, CDR1 is LNHDA, CDR2 SQIVND (reference sequence). The CDR3 is 15 residues long. CDR3 nucleotides: TGTGCCAGTAGTATGGTAACTCAAATGAGGGACGAGCAGTACTTC. Encoded protein: CASSMVTQMRDEQYF.

The chain recombines TRBV28 with TRBJ2-7, with D possibly matching TRBD1 (7 bases). V lost 1 base and J 3 bases, leaving 13 bases between the germline ends. The germline V gene encodes CDR1 MDHEN and CDR2 SYDVKM. The CDR3 is 15 residues long. CDR3 region: CASSLFSRGDYEQYF. CDR3 in DNA: TGTGCCAGCAGTTTATTTTCCAGGGGGGACTACGAGCAGTACTTC.

The chain combines TRBV11-2 with TRBJ2-3; D is unclear. This CDR3 has 16 amino acids. Per germline, CDR1 SGHAT and CDR2 FQNNGV. Deletions cut 5 bases from V and 2 bases from J, with 17 bases between. The DNA for the CDR3 is TGTGCCAGCAGCCCAGCCCTATATAGCATCACAGATACGCAGTATTTT. Residues: CASSPALYSITDTQYF.

This clone was seen once. V and J are TRBV28 and TRBJ2-1, with 11 bases that match TRBD1. With V trimmed by 7 bases and J by 7 bases, 6 bases remained unmatched. This CDR3 region has 14 residues. CDR1 and CDR2 from the germline V gene are MDHEN and SYDVKM. The CDR3 sequence is CASTSGQGVNEQFF. The CDR3 nucleotides read TGTGCCAGCACTTCGGGACAGGGGGTTAATGAGCAGTTCTTC.

This clone was counted a single time. This chain links TRBV28 with TRBJ2-2, with D perhaps given as TRBD1 or TRBD2 (5 bases each). V was shortened by 6 bases and J by 4 bases, with 12 bases between the two germline ends. CDR1 MDHEN and CDR2 SYDVKM come from the germline V gene. The CDR3 spans 14 residues. The CDR3 loop reads CASRWGTGTGELFF. In DNA, the CDR3 is TGTGCCAGCAGGTGGGGGACGGGCACCGGGGAGCTGTTTTTT.